This T cell receptor beta chain was profiled in a study of shared clonotypes between healthy human individuals. In the naive CD8 group, cells lacked CD45RO and were positively selected for CCR7, so terminally differentiated effector memory CD45RA+ cells were left out. Using immunoSEQ multiplex PCR, the repertoire was profiled, and TCRdb retains in-frame clones only, with some absent. The profile shows about 1,800,000 clones, approximately 94% of them singletons. The CDR3 is made up of 13 amino acids. CDR1 and CDR2 (germline): ENHRY, SYGVKD. Trimming at V came to 3 bases and at J to 6 bases, leaving 5 bases not matched to a gene.

The V and J genes are TRBV10-3 and TRBJ2-7; 7 bases are a match to TRBD1. The sequence was obtained from a man younger than 35 in good health. Sequencing was done on a sample of naive CD8+ T cells sorted from blood. The CDR3 here is CAISDYDRVEQYF. In nucleotides, the CDR3 is TGTGCCATCAGTGATTACGACAGGGTCGAGCAGTACTTC.